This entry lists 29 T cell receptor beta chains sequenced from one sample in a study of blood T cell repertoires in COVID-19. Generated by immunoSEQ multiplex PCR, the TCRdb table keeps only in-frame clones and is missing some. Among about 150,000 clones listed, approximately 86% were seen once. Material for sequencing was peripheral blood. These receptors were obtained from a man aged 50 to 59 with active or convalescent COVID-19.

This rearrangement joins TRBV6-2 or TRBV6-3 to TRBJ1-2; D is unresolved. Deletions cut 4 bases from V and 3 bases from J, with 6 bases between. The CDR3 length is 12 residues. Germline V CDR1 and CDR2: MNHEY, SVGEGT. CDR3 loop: CASSFPDYGYTF. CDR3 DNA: TGTGCCAGCAGTTTTCCCGACTATGGCTACACCTTC.

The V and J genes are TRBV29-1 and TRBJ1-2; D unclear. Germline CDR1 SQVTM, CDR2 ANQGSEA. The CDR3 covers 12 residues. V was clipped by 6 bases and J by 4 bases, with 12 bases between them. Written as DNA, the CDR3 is TGCAGCGTCTCTGGAGCCGGCTATGGCTACACCTTC. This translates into CSVSGAGYGYTF.

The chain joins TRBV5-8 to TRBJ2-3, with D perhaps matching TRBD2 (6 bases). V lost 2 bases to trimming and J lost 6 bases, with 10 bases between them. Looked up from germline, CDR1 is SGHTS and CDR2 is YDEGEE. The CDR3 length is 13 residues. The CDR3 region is CASSLGAGDTQYF. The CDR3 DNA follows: TGTGCCAGCAGCTTAGGGGCGGGGGATACGCAGTATTTT.

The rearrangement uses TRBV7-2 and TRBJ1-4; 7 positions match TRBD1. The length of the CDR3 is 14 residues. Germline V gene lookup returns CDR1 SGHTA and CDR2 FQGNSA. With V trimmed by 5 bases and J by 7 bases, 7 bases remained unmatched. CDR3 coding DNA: TGTGCCAGCAGCCCCGGGACAGCTCTTGAAAAACTGTTTTTT. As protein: CASSPGTALEKLFF.

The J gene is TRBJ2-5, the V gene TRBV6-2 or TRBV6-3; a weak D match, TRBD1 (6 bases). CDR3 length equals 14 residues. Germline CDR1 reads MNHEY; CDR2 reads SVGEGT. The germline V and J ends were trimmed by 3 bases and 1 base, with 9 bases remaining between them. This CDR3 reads CASSYRDTQETQYF. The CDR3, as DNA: TGTGCCAGCAGTTATCGGGACACCCAAGAGACCCAGTACTTC.

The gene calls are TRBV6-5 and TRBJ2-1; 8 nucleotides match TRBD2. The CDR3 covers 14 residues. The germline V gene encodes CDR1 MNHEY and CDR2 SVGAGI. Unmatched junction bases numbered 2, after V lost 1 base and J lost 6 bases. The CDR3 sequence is CASSYLTSGNEQFF. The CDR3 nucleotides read TGTGCCAGCAGTTACTTAACTAGCGGCAATGAGCAGTTCTTC.

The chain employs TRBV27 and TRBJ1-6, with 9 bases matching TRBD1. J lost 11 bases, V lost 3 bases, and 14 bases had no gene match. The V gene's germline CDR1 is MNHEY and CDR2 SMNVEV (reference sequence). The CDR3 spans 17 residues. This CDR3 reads CASSLSPPGQGVPPLHF. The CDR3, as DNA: TGTGCCAGCAGTTTGTCGCCCCCGGGACAGGGCGTCCCACCCCTCCACTTT.

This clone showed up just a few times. The CDR3 here is CASTIGGNTEAFF. As DNA, the CDR3 is TGTGCCAGCACGATCGGGGGGAACACTGAAGCTTTCTTT. V is TRBV18 and J is TRBJ1-1; possibly TRBD1 for D (5 bases). CDR3 length equals 13 residues. V was shortened by 8 bases and J by 1 base, with 11 bases between the two germline ends. The germline V gene has CDR1 KGHSH and CDR2 LQKENI.

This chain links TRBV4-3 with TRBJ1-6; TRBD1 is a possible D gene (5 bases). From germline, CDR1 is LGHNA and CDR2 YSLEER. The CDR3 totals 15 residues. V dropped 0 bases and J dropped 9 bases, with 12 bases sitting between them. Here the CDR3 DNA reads TGCGCCAGCAGCCAAGAGTCGGGGGGGTCTTCACCCCTCCACTTT. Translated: CASSQESGGSSPLHF.

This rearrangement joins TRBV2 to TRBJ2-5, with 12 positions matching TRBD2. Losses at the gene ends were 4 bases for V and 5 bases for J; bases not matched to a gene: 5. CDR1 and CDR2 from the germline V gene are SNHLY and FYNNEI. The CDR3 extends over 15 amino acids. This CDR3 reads CASSVVLAGGETQYF. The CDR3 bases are TGTGCCAGCAGTGTTGTGCTAGCGGGAGGGGAGACCCAGTACTTC.

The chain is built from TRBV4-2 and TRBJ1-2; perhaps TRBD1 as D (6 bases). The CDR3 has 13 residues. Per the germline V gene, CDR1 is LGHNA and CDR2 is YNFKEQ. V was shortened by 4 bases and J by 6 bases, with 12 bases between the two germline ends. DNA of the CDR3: TGTGCCAGCAGCCTTGAACAGGGAGATGGCTACACCTTC. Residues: CASSLEQGDGYTF.

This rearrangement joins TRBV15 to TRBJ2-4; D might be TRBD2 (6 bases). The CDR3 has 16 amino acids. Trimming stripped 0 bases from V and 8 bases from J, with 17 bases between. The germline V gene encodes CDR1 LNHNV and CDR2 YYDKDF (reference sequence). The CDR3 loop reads CATSREKGGWGDIQYF. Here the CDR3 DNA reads TGTGCCACCAGCAGAGAGAAAGGAGGGTGGGGGGACATTCAGTACTTC.

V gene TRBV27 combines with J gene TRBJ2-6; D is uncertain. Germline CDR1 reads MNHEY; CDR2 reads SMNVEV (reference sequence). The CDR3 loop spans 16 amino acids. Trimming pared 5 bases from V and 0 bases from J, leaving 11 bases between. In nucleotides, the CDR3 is TGTGCCAGCAGTCCCTTACAGTTCTCTGGGGCCAACGTCCTGACTTTC. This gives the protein CASSPLQFSGANVLTF. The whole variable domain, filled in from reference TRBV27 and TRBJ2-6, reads EAQVTQNPRYLITVTGKKLTVTCSQNMNHEYMSWYRQDPGLGLRQIYYSMNVEVTDKGDVPEGYKVSRKEKRNFPLILESPSPNQTSLYFCASSPLQFSGANVLTFGAGSRLTVL.

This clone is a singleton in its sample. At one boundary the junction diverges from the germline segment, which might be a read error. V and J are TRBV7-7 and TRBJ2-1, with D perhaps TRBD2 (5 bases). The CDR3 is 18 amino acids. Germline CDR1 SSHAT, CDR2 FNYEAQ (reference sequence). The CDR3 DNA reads TGTGCTAGCAGCTTAAAAGGGTGGCAGTACCATCGGGGAGATGAGCAGTTCTTC. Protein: CASSLKGWQYHRGDEQFF.

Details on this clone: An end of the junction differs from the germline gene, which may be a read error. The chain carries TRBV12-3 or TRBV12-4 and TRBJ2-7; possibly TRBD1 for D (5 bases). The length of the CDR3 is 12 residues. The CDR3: CASSLDSYEQYF. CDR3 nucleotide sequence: TGTGCCAGCAGCTTAGACAGTTACGAGCAGTACTTC.

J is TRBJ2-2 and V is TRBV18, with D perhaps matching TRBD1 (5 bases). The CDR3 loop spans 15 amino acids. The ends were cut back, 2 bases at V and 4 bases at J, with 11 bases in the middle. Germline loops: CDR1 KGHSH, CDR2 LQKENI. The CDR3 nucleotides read TGTGCCAGCTCACCAATCGGACAACCCACCGGGGAGCTGTTTTTT. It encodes CASSPIGQPTGELFF. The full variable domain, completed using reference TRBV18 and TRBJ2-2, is NAGVMQNPRHLVRRRGQEARLRCSPMKGHSHVYWYRQLPEEGLKFMVYLQKENIIDESGMPKERFSAEFPKEGPSILRIQQVVRGDSAAYFCASSPIGQPTGELFFGEGSRLTVL.

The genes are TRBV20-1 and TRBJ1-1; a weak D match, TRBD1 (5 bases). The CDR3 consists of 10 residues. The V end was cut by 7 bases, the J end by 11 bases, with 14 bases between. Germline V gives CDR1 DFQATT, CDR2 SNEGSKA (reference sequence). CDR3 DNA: TGCAGTGTCAGGGCTCAGAGGGCTTTCTTT. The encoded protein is CSVRAQRAFF.

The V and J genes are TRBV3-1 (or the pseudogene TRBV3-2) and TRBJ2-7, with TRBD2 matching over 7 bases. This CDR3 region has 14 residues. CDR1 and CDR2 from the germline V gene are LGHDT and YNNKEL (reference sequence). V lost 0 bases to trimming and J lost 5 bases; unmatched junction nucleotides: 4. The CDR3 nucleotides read TGTGCCAGCAGCCAAGAACGGGGGGTTGACGAGCAGTACTTC. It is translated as CASSQERGVDEQYF.

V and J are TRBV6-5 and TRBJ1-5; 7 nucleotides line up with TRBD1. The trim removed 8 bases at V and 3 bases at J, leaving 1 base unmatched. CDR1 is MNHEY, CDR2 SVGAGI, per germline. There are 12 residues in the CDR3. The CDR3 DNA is TGTGCCAGCGGGACAGTCAATCAGCCCCAGCATTTT. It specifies CASGTVNQPQHF.

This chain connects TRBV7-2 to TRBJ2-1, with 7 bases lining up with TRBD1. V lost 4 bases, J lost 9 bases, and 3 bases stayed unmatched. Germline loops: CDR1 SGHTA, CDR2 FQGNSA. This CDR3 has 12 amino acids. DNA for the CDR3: TGTGCCAGCAGCTCGCGGACAGGTGAGCAGTTCTTC. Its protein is CASSSRTGEQFF.

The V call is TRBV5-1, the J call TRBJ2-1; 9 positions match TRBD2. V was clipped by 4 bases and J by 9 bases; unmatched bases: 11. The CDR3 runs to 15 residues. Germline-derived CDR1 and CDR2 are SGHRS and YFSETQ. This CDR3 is CASSSSGSRSGEQFF. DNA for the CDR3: TGCGCCAGCAGCAGTAGCGGGAGTAGGTCGGGTGAGCAGTTCTTC. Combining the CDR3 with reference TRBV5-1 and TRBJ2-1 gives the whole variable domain KAGVTQTPRYLIKTRGQQVTLSCSPISGHRSVSWYQQTPGQGLQFLFEYFSETQRNKGNFPGRFSGRQFSNSRSEMNVSTLELGDSALYLCASSSSGSRSGEQFFGPGTRLTVL.

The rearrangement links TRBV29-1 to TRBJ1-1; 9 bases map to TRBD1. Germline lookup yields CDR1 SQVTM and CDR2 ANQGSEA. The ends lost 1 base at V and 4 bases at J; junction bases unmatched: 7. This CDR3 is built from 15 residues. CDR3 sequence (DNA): TGCAGCGTTGAAGGGGGGTACAGGGGGCTCACTGAAGCTTTCTTT. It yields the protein CSVEGGYRGLTEAFF.

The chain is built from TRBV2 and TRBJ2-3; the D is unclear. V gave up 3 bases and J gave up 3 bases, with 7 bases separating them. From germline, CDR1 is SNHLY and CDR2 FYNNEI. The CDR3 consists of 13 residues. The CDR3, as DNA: TGTGCCAGCAGTGAGTCGGAGACAGATACGCAGTATTTT. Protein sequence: CASSESETDTQYF.

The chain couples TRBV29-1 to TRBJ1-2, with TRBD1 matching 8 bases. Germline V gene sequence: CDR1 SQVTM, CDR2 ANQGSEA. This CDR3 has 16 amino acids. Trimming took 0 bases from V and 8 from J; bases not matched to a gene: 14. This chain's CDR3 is CSVEDLLRQGSPGYTF. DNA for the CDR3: TGCAGCGTTGAAGATCTTTTGAGACAGGGGAGTCCCGGCTACACCTTC. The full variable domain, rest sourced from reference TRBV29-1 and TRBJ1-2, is SAVISQKPSRDICQRGTSLTIQCQVDSQVTMMFWYRQQPGQSLTLIATANQGSEATYESGFVIDKFPISRPNLTFSTLTVSNMSPEDSSIYLCSVEDLLRQGSPGYTFGSGTRLTVV.

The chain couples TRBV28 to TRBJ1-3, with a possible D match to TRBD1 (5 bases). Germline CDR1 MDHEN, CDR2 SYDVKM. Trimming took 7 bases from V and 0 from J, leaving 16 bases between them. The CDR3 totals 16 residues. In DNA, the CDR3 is TGTGCCAGCAAGGAGGGCGGGAGGGGCTCTGGAAACACCATATATTTT. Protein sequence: CASKEGGRGSGNTIYF. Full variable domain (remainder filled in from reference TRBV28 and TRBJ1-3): DVKVTQSSRYLVKRTGEKVFLECVQDMDHENMFWYRQDPGLGLRLIYFSYDVKMKEKGDIPEGYSVSREKKERFSLILESASTNQTSMYLCASKEGGRGSGNTIYFGEGSWLTVV.

The CDR3, as DNA: TGTGCCAGCAGAGGGACAGACCCTACCGGGCCCCTCCACTTT. As protein: CASRGTDPTGPLHF. The chain carries TRBV7-3 and TRBJ1-6, with 7 bases that match TRBD1. Looked up from germline, CDR1 is SGHTA and CDR2 is FQGTGA. CDR3 length: 14 amino acids. V dropped 6 bases and J dropped 13; count of bases not matched to a gene: 12.

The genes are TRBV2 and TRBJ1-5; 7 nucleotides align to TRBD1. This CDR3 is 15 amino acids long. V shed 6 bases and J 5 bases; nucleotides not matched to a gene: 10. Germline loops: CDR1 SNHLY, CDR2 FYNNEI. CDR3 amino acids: CASRKDRAGDQPQHF. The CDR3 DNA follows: TGTGCCAGCAGAAAAGACAGGGCCGGGGATCAGCCCCAGCATTTT.

CDR3 protein: CASSVAGTGPYEQYF. CDR3 DNA sequence: TGTGCCAGCAGCGTAGCCGGGACAGGGCCCTACGAGCAGTACTTC. The chain is built from TRBV9 and TRBJ2-7; 9 positions match TRBD1. V shed 0 bases and J 2 bases; nucleotides not matched to a gene: 3. This CDR3 is 15 amino acids long. Germline lookup yields CDR1 SGDLS and CDR2 YYNGEE.

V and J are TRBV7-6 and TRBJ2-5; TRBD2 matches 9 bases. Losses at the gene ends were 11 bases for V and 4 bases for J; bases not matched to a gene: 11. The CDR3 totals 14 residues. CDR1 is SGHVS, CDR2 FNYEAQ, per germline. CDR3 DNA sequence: TGTGCCGTTTCGGGTAGCGGGGGCAGAGAGACCCAGTACTTC. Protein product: CAVSGSGGRETQYF. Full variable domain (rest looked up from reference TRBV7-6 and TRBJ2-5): GAGVSQSPRYKVTKRGQDVALRCDPISGHVSLYWYRQALGQGPEFLTYFNYEAQQDKSGLPNDRFSAERPEGSISTLTIQRTEQRDSAMYRCAVSGSGGRETQYFGPGTRLLVL.